This TCR beta chain was sequenced for a study of blood T cells in healthy people across ages. The CDR3 is 15 residues long. Per germline, CDR1 SSHAT and CDR2 FNYEAQ (reference sequence). A second PCR, run for about 7 to 11 cycles, used a sample-barcoded 5' primer plus a J-beta primer mix. TCRdb passed the 5' RACE reads through MiXCR, listing each CDR3 protein once. The profile covers about 380,000 distinct CDR3 sequences, with about 52% appearing a single time and under 65% taken by the ten largest. PBMCs were isolated at a quantity of at least 6.5 million per sample. Overall study findings and caveats: The CMV status of each donor remained undetermined, and this could have confounded shifts in expanded clonotypes. Investigators viewed diversity estimates from one million T cells as underestimates, the study reported.

This clonotype was observed a few times. Its antigen is unknown. The junction departs from the called germline gene at one end, perhaps through a read error. Sequencing was performed on blood. The receptor was derived from a man in his sixties in good health. V usage is TRBV7-7 and J usage is TRBJ2-5; TRBD1 matches 9 bases. The CDR3 DNA reads as TGTGCTAGCAGCTTGGGACAGGGACCTTCGGGGACCCAGTACTTC. Protein: CASSLGQGPSGTQYF.